The T cell receptor (beta chain) described here comes from a study of prognosis after radiotherapy for stage I lung cancer. Across the whole study: At a biologically effective dose of at least 100 Gy and in 3 to 5 fractions, SBRT was the radiotherapy delivered.

Two time points each involved a draw of approximately 6 milliliters of peripheral blood. Overall study results and limits: Samples before stereotactic body radiation therapy had more unique TCR clones (median approximately 9,100 versus 7,200).

The TCR beta CDR3 region was amplified from genomic DNA, with two rounds of multiplex PCR being used for the amplification. During first-round PCR, primers specific to each TRBV and TRBJ gene were used. TCRdb fed the multiplex PCR reads into MiXCR, producing one record per CDR3 protein. This sample has roughly 27,000 distinct CDR3 sequences; roughly 50% occur once, and the top ten carry 15%. Germline lookup yields CDR1 SGHDN and CDR2 FVKESK. This CDR3 comprises 14 residues. V lost 6 bases and J 5 bases, leaving 16 bases between the germline ends. Concerning this clonotype: Antigen unknown. A much more abundant neighbour one base away suggests this may be a read error.

This sample comprised PBMCs, obtained before or after stereotactic body radiation therapy (not recorded which). This TCR was recovered from a donor aged 50 or older with non-small cell lung cancer. This chain connects TRBV14 to TRBJ2-5; no definite D call. CDR3 DNA: TGTGCCAGCAGAGGATATACCGGGCTGGAGACCCAGTACTTC. This codes for CASRGYTGLETQYF.